A selection of T cell receptor beta chains follows, all from one sample in a study of shared T cell receptors in the human thymus. Here immunoSEQ multiplex PCR was the method, and the copy in TCRdb shows in-frame clones only, minus some. Of 72,000 or so clones listed, roughly 96% are singletons. The specimen sequenced was thymocytes. The receptor set was obtained from a human donor. Both conserved end residues are part of each CDR3. A D gene is named only where the DNA matches it firmly. A row's size may be missing; if present it is once, few, many or a size class.

clone_size d_call cdr3_length j_call v_call cdr3_aa cdr3_nt
- - 13 TRBJ2-5 TRBV7-9 CASSWALEETQYF TGTGCCAGCAGCTGGGCCTTGGAAGAGACCCAGTACTTC
- - 14 TRBJ2-5 TRBV5-1 CASSTRGPQETQYF TGCGCCAGCAGCACCCGGGGCCCTCAAGAGACCCAGTACTTC
- TRBD1 13 TRBJ2-5 TRBV6-1 CASSDWTGEEQYF TGTGCCAGCAGTGATTGGACAGGGGAGGAGCAGTACTTC
- - 16 TRBJ2-3 TRBV2 CASIAFYFYSTDTQYF TGTGCCAGCATAGCATTCTACTTTTATAGCACAGATACGCAGTATTTT
once TRBD2 15 TRBJ2-1 TRBV30 CAWSSTSGDNDEQFF TGTGCCTGGAGCTCGACTAGCGGGGACAATGATGAGCAGTTCTTC
- - 18 TRBJ2-1 TRBV28 CASSFDRVRRGPYNEQFF TGTGCCAGCAGTTTCGACAGGGTACGACGGGGGCCCTACAATGAGCAGTTCTTC
- TRBD1 14 TRBJ1-5 TRBV5-6 CASSADRVGQPQHF TGTGCCAGCAGCGCGGACAGGGTAGGTCAGCCCCAGCATTTT
- - 14 TRBJ2-3 TRBV2 CASWGSGNTDTQYF TGTGCCAGCTGGGGATCGGGAAACACAGATACGCAGTATTTT
once TRBD1 17 TRBJ2-2 TRBV7-2 CASRLNRDRGFTGELFF TGTGCCAGCAGATTAAATCGGGACAGGGGGTTCACCGGGGAGCTGTTTTTT
- - 11 TRBJ2-7 TRBV12-5 CASGLVCEQYF TGTGCTAGTGGTTTGGTTTGCGAGCAGTACTTC
- - 15 TRBJ1-2 TRBV27 CASSLFAGRTYGYTF TGTGCCAGCAGTTTATTTGCAGGGAGAACCTATGGCTACACCTTC
- - 16 TRBJ1-4 TRBV15 CATSRPTAGTPEKLFF TGTGCCACCAGCAGACCGACTGCCGGGACACCAGAAAAACTGTTTTTT
- - 17 TRBJ1-3 TRBV7-9 CASTSEEKLYSGNTIYF TGTGCCAGCACCTCGGAAGAGAAACTCTACTCTGGAAACACCATATATTTT
- TRBD1 16 TRBJ2-3 TRBV9 CASSVRGTGCGDTQYF TGTGCCAGCAGCGTTCGTGGGACAGGGTGCGGAGATACGCAGTATTTT
- - 16 TRBJ2-7 TRBV5-1 CASSCGQTGNPYEQYF TGCGCCAGCAGTTGCGGACAGACGGGTAATCCCTACGAGCAGTACTTC
- TRBD2 16 TRBJ2-7 TRBV5-1 CASSSLPVAGAGEQYF TGCGCCAGCAGCTCGCTCCCCGTAGCGGGGGCGGGGGAGCAGTACTTC
- TRBD1 17 TRBJ2-1 TRBV11-2 CASSSPRDRGSYNEQFF TGTGCCAGCAGCTCCCCCCGGGACAGAGGGTCCTACAATGAGCAGTTCTTC
- - 13 TRBJ2-1 TRBV9 CASSVGGDNEQFF TGTGCCAGCAGCGTAGGGGGGGACAATGAGCAGTTCTTC
- - 13 TRBJ2-1 TRBV11-2 CASSLGGGNEQFF TGTGCCAGCAGCTTAGGGGGAGGTAATGAGCAGTTCTTC
- - 15 TRBJ2-2 TRBV6-5 CASSSDGGLTGELFF TGTGCCAGCAGTTCTGACGGGGGTCTCACCGGGGAGCTGTTTTTT
- - 15 TRBJ2-3 TRBV9 CASSSRGWLADTQYF TGTGCCAGCAGCTCCCGGGGATGGCTCGCAGATACGCAGTATTTT
- - 14 TRBJ2-7 TRBV21-1 CASSTRQGTYEQYF TGTGCCAGCAGCACCCGACAGGGAACCTACGAGCAGTACTTC
- TRBD2 17 TRBJ2-7 TRBV7-2 CASSSGTSGAITYEQYF TGTGCCAGCAGCTCAGGGACTAGCGGGGCTATCACCTACGAGCAGTACTTC
once - 13 TRBJ1-5 TRBV5-6 CASSPAPDQPQHF TGTGCCAGCAGTCCAGCCCCCGATCAGCCCCAGCATTTT
- - 17 TRBJ2-5 TRBV4-1 CASSQDRAILYQETQYF TGCGCCAGCAGCCAAGACCGGGCGATTCTGTACCAAGAGACCCAGTACTTC
- - 20 TRBJ2-5 TRBV15 CATSRDQGFRGPLLQETQYF TGTGCCACCAGCAGAGATCAAGGTTTCCGAGGTCCTTTGCTCCAAGAGACCCAGTACTTC